Below, 3 T cell receptor beta chains from the same sample are listed, as sequenced in a study of metastatic and nonmetastatic thyroid tumors. TCRdb re-called the PCR reads with MiXCR. The table has some 8,000 clones, 44% seen once; the top ten hold roughly 33%. No treatment of any kind had been given to any patient before thyroid surgery. The sequenced material came from tumor tissue. The receptors were sampled from a male donor with papillary thyroid cancer or a benign thyroid nodule (not recorded which). Some clones in this sample may be carry-over from other donors' samples.

With regard to this clone: Likely a read error: the CDR3 ends without its conserved phenylalanine or tryptophan. The chain carries TRBV19 and TRBJ2-7; D is unclear. Germline values: CDR1 LNHDA, CDR2 SQIVND (reference sequence). The CDR3 has 13 residues. The CDR3 DNA reads as TGTGCCAGTAGTTTAGAGATTACCTACGATCAGTACTTA. Translating it yields CASSLEITYDQYL.

The chain joins TRBV6-1 to TRBJ1-1, with D tentatively TRBD1 (5 bases). The V gene's germline CDR1 is MNHNS and CDR2 SASEGT. The CDR3 extends over 14 amino acids. V was trimmed by 3 bases and J by 6 bases, leaving 14 bases between them. The CDR3 reads CASSDYPGLAEAFF. The CDR3 nucleotides are TGTGCCAGCAGTGATTACCCAGGGCTGGCTGAAGCTTTCTTT.

In this sample, this clone turned up once. An end of the junction differs from the germline gene, which may be a read error. The chain links TRBV4-2 to TRBJ1-5; 7 bases map to TRBD1. CDR1 and CDR2 from the germline V gene are LGHNA and YNFKEQ. This CDR3 spans 14 amino acids. This CDR3 is CASSDRDSNQPKHF. Written as DNA, the CDR3 is TGTGCCAGCAGCGACCGGGACAGCAATCAGCCCAAGCATTTT.